The TCR beta chain described here comes from a study of blood T cell repertoires in COVID-19. Study context: The samples span acute and convalescent COVID-19 from the United States, Italy and Spain. From T cells, B-cell-depleted T cells, or PBMCs came the material, which was cDNA or gDNA.

Methods used by the authors: Using reference gene primer amplification, nucleated cell counts were estimated. Profiled with immunoSEQ multiplex PCR; TCRdb holds only in-frame clones, not every one. D and trimming come from the DNA, and the V and J calls and clone size come from that table. This sample has 150,000 to 200,000 clones, with 70% to 90% found just once. With V trimmed by 4 bases and J by 4 bases, 5 bases remained unmatched. The CDR3 loop spans 16 amino acids. Germline values: CDR1 LGHDT, CDR2 YNNKEL (reference sequence). The sample was peripheral blood. This TCR was recovered from a man aged 55 to 70 with active or convalescent COVID-19. The chain combines TRBV3-1 (or the pseudogene TRBV3-2) with TRBJ2-5; 14 bases match TRBD2. The CDR3: CASSPGTSGGLETQYF. CDR3 DNA: TGTGCCAGCAGCCCAGGGACTAGCGGGGGTTTAGAGACCCAGTACTTC.